This entry features one T cell receptor beta chain sequence. The target antigen is unknown. Assay: immunoSEQ multiplex PCR; the TCRdb copy retains only in-frame clones and omits some. Among around 53,000 clones listed, 86% were seen once. Germline-derived CDR1 and CDR2 are MNHEY and SMNVEV (reference sequence). Unmatched junction bases numbered 3, after V lost 4 bases and J lost 3 bases. The CDR3 sequence is 14 residues long. This sample was included in a study of radiotherapy plus CTLA-4 blockade in lung cancer. Turning to the study itself: Disease control reached approximately 29%, with objective responses in 15% to 20%. Study conclusions and caveats: Strongest reported response predictors: early blood clone changes and post-radiation interferon-beta. Researchers report tumor-derived TCR clones expanding in blood after radiotherapy plus ipilimumab.

Focal radiation plus CTLA-4 blockade with ipilimumab was administered to patients who had chemo-refractory metastatic non-small-cell lung cancer. The clonotype was recovered from a human donor with non-small cell lung cancer that progressed on radiotherapy plus ipilimumab. Some clones in this sample may be carry-over from other donors' samples. The rearrangement uses TRBV27 and TRBJ1-5, with TRBD1 matching 7 bases. This sample comprised peripheral blood, obtained from a patient treated with radiotherapy plus ipilimumab. This CDR3 reads CASSSGQVNQPQHF. DNA for the CDR3: TGTGCCAGCAGTTCAGGACAGGTCAATCAGCCCCAGCATTTT.